A selection of T cell receptor beta chains follows, all from one sample in a study of regulatory T cells in long-lasting Graves disease. TCRdb passed the multiplex PCR reads through MiXCR, listing each CDR3 protein once. The repertoire holds 400,000 to 450,000 distinct CDR3 sequences, with less than 20% as singletons. These data also featured in a second study, about T cells in Graves' hyperthyroidism and ophthalmopathy.

Sequencing was performed on peripheral blood mononuclear cells (PBMCs), taken at new diagnosis, from a patient treated with antithyroid drugs. Receptor source: a woman aged 25 to 39 with Graves disease. Each CDR3 is given with its conserved first and last residue. Each record gives: J gene, V gene, D gene, clone size, CDR3 DNA, CDR3 protein. The D gene is left open where the match is weak. The size field is filled for only some rows; it gives once, few, many or a size class.

>TRBJ2-5|TRBV28|.|.
TGTGCCAGCAGTTCCCCCGGGAGAATGGGAGAAGGAGAGACCCAGTACTTC
CASSSPGRMGEGETQYF
>TRBJ2-7|TRBV4-2|.|.
TGTGCCAGCAGCCAAGATTTTAGGTGGCGGGAAGCCTACGAGCAGTACTTC
CASSQDFRWREAYEQYF
>TRBJ2-1|TRBV27|.|many
TGTGCCAGCAGTTTAAAGTGGAGACCTAACAATGAGCAGTTCTTC
CASSLKWRPNNEQFF
>TRBJ2-1|TRBV20-1|TRBD2|many
TGCAGTGCAGAGGGACTAGCGGGCGACAATGAGCAGTTCTTC
CSAEGLAGDNEQFF
>TRBJ2-7|TRBV6-1|TRBD1|many
TGTGCCAGCATGACAGGGGGCGCGGATGGCTACGAGCAGTACTTC
CASMTGGADGYEQYF
>TRBJ1-2|TRBV28|.|many
TGTGCCAGCACCTTGGTGTTGGGAAATGGCTACACCTTC
CASTLVLGNGYTF
>TRBJ1-1|TRBV4-1|.|many
TGCGCCAGCAGCCAAGTAGGGGGGATGAACACTGAAGCTTTCTTT
CASSQVGGMNTEAFF
>TRBJ2-5|TRBV11-2|TRBD2|.
TGTGCCAGCAGTCGAGGGGGTATCGGTCTAGCGGGAGGGGAGACCCAGTACTTC
CASSRGGIGLAGGETQYF
>TRBJ1-2|TRBV5-1|.|.
TGCGCCAGCAGCTCATGGACAGCCAGCGATGGCTACACCTTC
CASSSWTASDGYTF
>TRBJ2-7|TRBV4-1|.|many
TGCGCCAGCAGCCAAGATCCGATAGGGAGCTCCTACGAGCAGTACTTC
CASSQDPIGSSYEQYF
>TRBJ1-2|TRBV20-1|.|.
TGCAGTGCTAGAGGCCCGAACCATGGCTACACCTTC
CSARGPNHGYTF
>TRBJ2-5|TRBV28|.|many
TGTGCCAGCGTTCCGCAGATCGGAGAGACCCAGTACTTC
CASVPQIGETQYF
>TRBJ2-7|TRBV9|.|few
TGTGCCAGCAGCGTAGATGAGACATACTACGAGCAGTACTTC
CASSVDETYYEQYF
>TRBJ1-1|TRBV3-1|TRBD1|many
TGTGCCAGCAGCCACGGACAGGTTATGAACACTGAAGCTTTCTTT
CASSHGQVMNTEAFF
>TRBJ2-1|TRBV20-1|TRBD2|many
TGCAGTGCTAGAGATCTGGGACTAGCGGGAGGCTCCTACAATGAGCAGTTCTTC
CSARDLGLAGGSYNEQFF
>TRBJ1-1|TRBV7-2|TRBD1|many
TGTGCCAGCAGCTTTACAGGGGGCGCCTCCCGTGAAGCTTTCTTT
CASSFTGGASREAFF
>TRBJ1-3|TRBV20-1|.|.
TGCAGTGCCACTGATGACGGCGTCTCTGGAAACACCATATATTTT
CSATDDGVSGNTIYF
>TRBJ2-3|TRBV11-1|.|many
TGTGCCAGCAGCTTAGTTGGCGGAACCTCCACAGATACGCAGTATTTT
CASSLVGGTSTDTQYF
>TRBJ2-7|TRBV2|.|few
TGTGCCAGCGGTCCTTCTGGGGTGCACGAGCAGTACTTC
CASGPSGVHEQYF
>TRBJ2-1|TRBV27|TRBD2|.
TGTGCCAGCAGCCTAGGGGGAGTGACTAGCGGTAACAATGAGCAGTTCTTC
CASSLGGVTSGNNEQFF
>TRBJ2-1|TRBV7-9|TRBD2|.
TGTGCCAGCAGCGTGGGACTAGCGGGATTCGTATCGTGGAATGAGCAGTTCTTC
CASSVGLAGFVSWNEQFF
>TRBJ2-1|TRBV20-1|TRBD1|.
TGCAGTGCTAGAGATCGTGGGACAGGGAGGAGTGAGCAGTTCTTC
CSARDRGTGRSEQFF
>TRBJ1-5|TRBV20-1|TRBD1|.
TGCAGTACTAGGGGACAGTCCTATAGCAATCAGCCCCCGCATTTT
CSTRGQSYSNQPPHF
>TRBJ2-7|TRBV19|TRBD2|.
TGTGCCAGTAGCCACACGGCGGGAGAGTCCTTTTACGAGCAGTACTTC
CASSHTAGESFYEQYF
>TRBJ2-3|TRBV6-2/TRBV6-3|TRBD2|many
TGTGCCAGCAGTTACTCGGGACTAGCGGGAGCAGATACGCAGTATTTT
CASSYSGLAGADTQYF
>TRBJ2-7|TRBV13|.|many
TGTGCCAGCAGCTTAGACGGGAGAAAATACGAGCAGTACTTC
CASSLDGRKYEQYF
>TRBJ2-4|TRBV10-3|TRBD1|.
TGTGCCATCAGTACAGGGGAGACCAAAAACATTCAGTACTTC
CAISTGETKNIQYF
>TRBJ1-5|TRBV9|TRBD1|.
TGTGCCAGCAGCGGGACAGGGCCTGAACAGCCCCAGCATTTT
CASSGTGPEQPQHF
>TRBJ2-1|TRBV11-1|TRBD2|many
TGTGCCAGCAGCCGTGGACCCGGGACTAGCGGGAGGAATGAGCAGTTCTTC
CASSRGPGTSGRNEQFF
>TRBJ1-1|TRBV2|TRBD1|many
TGTGCCAGCAGTCCCTGGACAGGGACGAACACTGAAGCTTTCTTT
CASSPWTGTNTEAFF
>TRBJ2-4|TRBV6-1|TRBD1|many
TGTGCCAGCAGTCGGCGGACAGGGGGGGACATTCAGTACTTC
CASSRRTGGDIQYF
>TRBJ2-7|TRBV7-2|.|many
TGTGCCAGCAGGTCGCCCGGGACAATGAGCTCCTACGAGCAGTACTTC
CASRSPGTMSSYEQYF
>TRBJ2-3|TRBV4-3|.|.
TGCGCCAGCAGCCAAGAGTCTTGGTTTCGACGCGGGATGGGTACGCAGTATTTT
CASSQESWFRRGMGTQYF
>TRBJ2-7|TRBV6-2/TRBV6-3|TRBD2|many
TGTGCCAGCAGTTACGCTAGCGGGAGGGTAGATCTTCGGTGGGAGCAGTACTTC
CASSYASGRVDLRWEQYF
>TRBJ1-1|TRBV6-1|TRBD1|few
TGTGCCAGCAGACCAAGGACAGGGCGTTCTGAAGCTTTCTTT
CASRPRTGRSEAFF
>TRBJ1-1|TRBV30|.|many
TGTGCCTGGCAGCGGACAGAGAACACTGAAGCTTTCTTT
CAWQRTENTEAFF
>TRBJ2-7|TRBV4-3|.|few
TGCGCCAGCAGCCAAGGTCTACAGACCCAGGCCTACGAGCAGTACTTC
CASSQGLQTQAYEQYF
>TRBJ2-7|TRBV24-1|TRBD1|many
TGTGCCACCAGTGATCGTGGGACAGCCTACGAGCAGTACTTC
CATSDRGTAYEQYF
>TRBJ2-5|TRBV14|TRBD2|few
TGTGCCAGCAGCCAAGTGACTAGCGGTGAGACCCAGTACTTC
CASSQVTSGETQYF
>TRBJ2-1|TRBV30|.|.
TGTGCCTGGAGAAGAAGTCCCTACAATGAGCAGTTCTTC
CAWRRSPYNEQFF
>TRBJ1-2|TRBV5-6|TRBD1|.
TGTGCCAGCAGCACTACAGGGGACTATGGCTACACCTTC
CASSTTGDYGYTF
>TRBJ2-7|TRBV2|TRBD2|many
TGTGCCAGCATAAGGGGACTAGCATCCTACGAGCAGTACTTC
CASIRGLASYEQYF